Below are 30 T cell receptor beta chains sequenced from a single sample in a study of blood T cell repertoires in COVID-19. The method was immunoSEQ multiplex PCR; TCRdb's version includes in-frame clones alone and lacks a portion of them. This table has 100,000 or so clones, around 87% appearing once. Sequenced: peripheral blood. The receptors come from a young woman with acute or convalescent COVID-19.

The V call is TRBV12-5, the J call TRBJ2-3, with TRBD2 matching over 10 bases. The germline V gene encodes CDR1 LGHNT and CDR2 FRNRAP. This CDR3 comprises 16 residues. The ends lost 4 bases at V and 2 bases at J; junction bases unmatched: 6. The CDR3 sequence: CASGSGTSADTDTQYF. For the CDR3, the DNA is TGTGCTAGTGGTTCGGGGACTAGCGCGGACACAGATACGCAGTATTTT. The complete variable domain, with remaining parts taken from reference TRBV12-5 and TRBJ2-3, reads DARVTQTPRHKVTEMGQEVTMRCQPILGHNTVFWYRQTMMQGLELLAYFRNRAPLDDSGMPKDRFSAEMPDATLATLKIQPSEPRDSAVYFCASGSGTSADTDTQYFGPGTRLTVL.

CDR3 protein: CASSSGTGNSPLHF. The CDR3 DNA reads as TGTGCCAGCAGTTCCGGGACAGGGAATTCACCCCTCCACTTT. The gene calls are TRBV27 and TRBJ1-6, with TRBD1 identical over 9 bases. The germline gives CDR1 MNHEY, CDR2 SMNVEV (reference sequence). The CDR3 is made up of 14 amino acids. The J segment lost 7 bases and the V segment lost 4 bases, leaving 2 bases of the junction unmatched.

This clone was found once. The CDR3 DNA reads as TGTGCCTGGAGTCAGGGTACTGGAAACACCATATATTTT. This gives the protein CAWSQGTGNTIYF. J is TRBJ1-3 and V is TRBV30, with D possibly TRBD1 on 5 matching bases. The germline V gene encodes CDR1 GTSNPN and CDR2 SVGIG (reference sequence). The CDR3 extends over 13 amino acids. V was shortened by 2 bases and J by 2 bases, with 7 bases between the two germline ends.

The J gene is TRBJ1-2, the V gene TRBV6-1; D is possibly TRBD1 (5 bases). The CDR3 is 13 amino acids. Germline V CDR1 and CDR2: MNHNS, SASEGT. V lost 3 bases, J lost 4 bases, and 9 bases lay in between. The CDR3 nucleotides read TGTGCCAGCAGTGATCAGGGAGGCTATGGCTACACCTTC. Translation: CASSDQGGYGYTF.

The chain carries TRBV5-1 and TRBJ2-7, with 7 bases lining up with TRBD1. The CDR3 runs to 14 residues. The V gene's germline CDR1 is SGHRS and CDR2 YFSETQ. Trimming cost V 4 bases and J 2 bases; bases outside gene matches: 6. The CDR3 spells CASSQGQVPYEQYF. CDR3 coding DNA: TGCGCCAGCAGCCAAGGACAGGTCCCCTACGAGCAGTACTTC.

The rearrangement joins TRBV19 to TRBJ1-1; D perhaps matches TRBD1 (6 bases). Trimming took 3 bases from V and 11 from J, leaving 13 bases between them. The CDR3 is 12 amino acids. From germline, CDR1 is LNHDA and CDR2 SQIVND (reference sequence). CDR3: CASSMAVGAAFF. The CDR3 nucleotides read TGTGCCAGTAGTATGGCAGTGGGGGCTGCTTTCTTT.

The chain couples TRBV10-3 to TRBJ1-1, with a possible D match to TRBD1 (5 bases). The length of the CDR3 is 13 residues. Germline V CDR1 and CDR2: ENHRY, SYGVKD. Deletions cut 5 bases from V and 0 bases from J, with 7 bases between. CDR3 residues: CAISPGMNTEAFF. CDR3 DNA: TGTGCCATCAGTCCAGGGATGAACACTGAAGCTTTCTTT.

The chain combines TRBV11-2 with TRBJ1-3; 11 nucleotides agree with TRBD1. The CDR3 totals 17 residues. The germline V gene encodes CDR1 SGHAT and CDR2 FQNNGV. V lost 3 bases, J lost 0 bases, and 4 bases stayed unmatched. The CDR3, as DNA: TGTGCCAGCAGCTTCGGACAGGGGGCTTACTCTGGAAACACCATATATTTT. Encoded protein: CASSFGQGAYSGNTIYF.

The chain employs TRBV7-9 and TRBJ1-2; 10 nucleotides line up with TRBD1. The germline V gene has CDR1 SEHNR and CDR2 FQNEAQ (reference sequence). The CDR3 is made up of 18 amino acids. The V and J ends lost 3 bases and 3 bases, in that order; junction bases with no gene match: 13. CDR3 residues: CASSFDLGQGFTHYGYTF. CDR3 sequence (DNA): TGTGCCAGCAGCTTCGATTTGGGACAGGGGTTTACGCACTATGGCTACACCTTC.

The rearrangement uses TRBV3-1 (or the pseudogene TRBV3-2) and TRBJ1-4; 8 bases map to TRBD1. This CDR3 comprises 12 residues. The trim removed 4 bases at V and 11 bases at J, leaving 3 bases unmatched. Germline CDR1 reads LGHDT; CDR2 reads YNNKEL (reference sequence). The CDR3 loop is CASSLGTGKLFF. The DNA of the CDR3 is TGTGCCAGCAGCCTCGGGACAGGCAAACTGTTTTTT.

This chain joins TRBV7-9 and TRBJ1-5; possible D gene TRBD1, 5 bases. V was clipped by 3 bases and J by 1 base, with 19 bases between them. The CDR3 is made up of 18 amino acids. Germline V gene sequence: CDR1 SEHNR, CDR2 FQNEAQ (reference sequence). CDR3 nucleotides: TGTGCCAGCAGCTTTGGAGGGACCGCCGATCGAAGCAATCAGCCCCAGCATTTT. It is translated as CASSFGGTADRSNQPQHF.

The V call is TRBV4-2, the J call TRBJ2-3; D is unclear. With 0 bases removed from V and 6 bases from J, the gap between germline ends came to 13 bases. The CDR3 totals 15 residues. Germline CDR1 reads LGHNA; CDR2 reads YNFKEQ. The DNA of the CDR3 is TGTGCCAGCAGCCAAGATCGCGTTGGGCCGGATACGCAGTATTTT. Amino acid sequence: CASSQDRVGPDTQYF.

In its sample, this clone was seen a few times. J is TRBJ1-2 and V is TRBV28, with TRBD1 matching 10 bases. This CDR3 has 14 residues. Germline lookup yields CDR1 MDHEN and CDR2 SYDVKM. V shed 6 bases and J 3 bases; nucleotides not matched to a gene: 4. The CDR3 loop reads CASSTTGGDYGYTF. DNA for the CDR3: TGTGCCAGCAGCACGACAGGGGGCGACTATGGCTACACCTTC.

V and J are TRBV5-1 and TRBJ1-1, with TRBD1 as a possible D gene (6 bases). V was trimmed by 4 bases and J by 1 base, leaving 14 bases between them. In germline, CDR1 is SGHRS, CDR2 YFSETQ. The CDR3 length is 15 residues. The CDR3 loop is CASSITGSKNTEAFF. In DNA, the CDR3 is TGCGCCAGCAGCATAACAGGGTCCAAGAACACTGAAGCTTTCTTT.

This chain joins TRBV10-2 and TRBJ2-1; the match to TRBD2 covers 10 bases. CDR1 and CDR2 (germline): WSHSY, SAAADI. The CDR3 consists of 14 residues. Losses at the gene ends were 6 bases for V and 9 bases for J; bases not matched to a gene: 8. CDR3 DNA: TGCGCCAGCAGGCTAGCGGGGGTTAACACTGAGCAGTTCTTC. Its translation: CASRLAGVNTEQFF.

The J gene is TRBJ1-1, the V gene TRBV10-3, with D perhaps TRBD1 (6 bases). Trimming shortened V by 9 bases and J by 1 base, and 12 bases separated the two germline ends. The CDR3 is made up of 13 amino acids. CDR1 and CDR2 from the germline V gene are ENHRY and SYGVKD. DNA for the CDR3: TGTGCCATTAAGTCGGGACAGAACACTGAAGCTTTCTTT. This gives the protein CAIKSGQNTEAFF.

This chain links TRBV29-1 with TRBJ2-3; TRBD2 matches at 11 bases. The junction had 7 bases not matched to a gene; V was cut back by 2 bases and J by 0 bases. The CDR3 has 17 amino acids. The germline V gene encodes CDR1 SQVTM and CDR2 ANQGSEA. CDR3 DNA: TGCAGCGTTGAAAGGCTAGCGGGGGGCGGGAGCACAGATACGCAGTATTTT. Amino acids: CSVERLAGGGSTDTQYF.

This rearrangement joins TRBV2 to TRBJ1-1, with a weak D call TRBD1 (6 bases). The CDR3 has 14 residues. Germline CDR1 and CDR2: SNHLY and FYNNEI. Trimming pared 5 bases from V and 4 bases from J, leaving 14 bases between. The CDR3 protein is CASSPQGLGTEAFF. CDR3 bases: TGTGCCAGCAGTCCGCAGGGGCTGGGCACTGAAGCTTTCTTT. Based on the CDR3 plus reference TRBV2 and TRBJ1-1, the full variable domain is EPEVTQTPSHQVTQMGQEVILRCVPISNHLYFYWYRQILGQKVEFLVSFYNNEISEKSEIFDDQFSVERPDGSNFTLKIRSTKLEDSAMYFCASSPQGLGTEAFFGQGTRLTVV.

The chain is built from TRBV2 and TRBJ2-6, with TRBD1 matching 7 bases. V dropped 7 bases and J dropped 1; count of bases not matched to a gene: 4. The germline CDR1 and CDR2 sequences are SNHLY and FYNNEI. CDR3 length: 15 residues. The CDR3, as DNA: TGTGCCAGCATCAAGGGGGCTTCTGGGGCCAACGTCCTGACTTTC. It encodes CASIKGASGANVLTF.

This sequence joins TRBV28 and TRBJ1-1; 8 bases map to TRBD1. This CDR3 region has 15 residues. V was clipped by 2 bases and J by 3 bases; unmatched bases: 5. Germline values: CDR1 MDHEN, CDR2 SYDVKM. Here the CDR3 DNA reads TGTGCCAGCAGTTTAGCAGGGGGCGGCCACACTGAAGCTTTCTTT. Translation gives CASSLAGGGHTEAFF.

This chain uses TRBV6-5 with TRBJ2-7, with 10 positions matching TRBD1. The CDR3 covers 14 residues. The V gene end was trimmed by 5 bases and the J gene end by 1 base; junction bases not matched to a gene: 2. Germline V gene lookup returns CDR1 MNHEY and CDR2 SVGAGI. The CDR3: CASSPGQGSYEQYF. The DNA of the CDR3 is TGTGCCAGCAGTCCGGGACAGGGGTCCTACGAGCAGTACTTC.

The chain carries TRBV7-3 and TRBJ1-1; D gene ambiguous. Germline CDR1 and CDR2: SGHTA and FQGTGA. CDR3 length: 13 residues. The V gene lost 3 bases and the J gene lost 3 bases, with 8 bases spanning the gap. DNA for the CDR3: TGTGCCAGCAGCTTTTGGAGGGACACTGAAGCTTTCTTT. Residues: CASSFWRDTEAFF.

The chain has TRBV20-1 and TRBJ2-7; 11 bases agree with TRBD1. The trim removed 3 bases at V and 4 bases at J, leaving 8 bases unmatched. Germline V gene data show CDR1 as DFQATT and CDR2 as SNEGSKA (reference sequence). This CDR3 has 15 amino acids. In DNA form, the CDR3 reads TGCAGTGCTAGTTCCCGGGGACAGGGGGTGTACGAGCAGTACTTC. It codes for CSASSRGQGVYEQYF.

This clone turned up a few times. This chain connects TRBV27 to TRBJ2-1; D is undetermined. This CDR3 contains 15 residues. Germline V CDR1 and CDR2: MNHEY, SMNVEV (reference sequence). The V end lost 0 bases, the J end lost 6 bases, and 12 bases lay between the germline ends. CDR3 in amino acids: CASSLSQQPINEQFF. For the CDR3, the DNA is TGTGCCAGCAGTTTATCGCAACAGCCTATCAATGAGCAGTTCTTC.

The rearrangement uses TRBV5-1 and TRBJ2-2, with D tentatively TRBD2 (5 bases). Between the trimmed V and J ends, which lost 5 bases and 3 bases, there was a span of 11 bases. In germline, CDR1 is SGHRS, CDR2 YFSETQ. This CDR3 region has 14 residues. The CDR3 is CASRPYGDTGELFF. CDR3 coding DNA: TGCGCCAGCAGACCGTACGGGGACACCGGGGAGCTGTTTTTT.

The V call is TRBV5-1, the J call TRBJ2-1, with 9 bases that match TRBD2. The CDR3 loop spans 15 amino acids. Germline values: CDR1 SGHRS, CDR2 YFSETQ. Losses at the gene ends were 2 bases for V and 7 bases for J; bases not matched to a gene: 7. CDR3 nucleotides: TGCGCCAGCAGCTTCTTAGCGGGGGCCGGAAATGAGCAGTTCTTC. It yields the protein CASSFLAGAGNEQFF. The full variable domain, completed using reference TRBV5-1 and TRBJ2-1, is KAGVTQTPRYLIKTRGQQVTLSCSPISGHRSVSWYQQTPGQGLQFLFEYFSETQRNKGNFPGRFSGRQFSNSRSEMNVSTLELGDSALYLCASSFLAGAGNEQFFGPGTRLTVL.

The J gene is TRBJ2-4, the V gene TRBV11-2; D is possibly TRBD2 (6 bases). Trimming pared 4 bases from V and 3 bases from J, leaving 10 bases between. Germline assignment: CDR1 SGHAT and CDR2 FQNNGV. CDR3 length: 14 amino acids. CDR3: CASSYRDFKNIQYF. CDR3 DNA sequence: TGTGCCAGCAGCTACCGGGACTTCAAAAACATTCAGTACTTC.

The chain links TRBV2 to TRBJ2-3; D not resolved. Germline V gene sequence: CDR1 SNHLY, CDR2 FYNNEI. V was trimmed by 4 bases and J by 3 bases, leaving 14 bases between them. There are 15 residues in the CDR3. The CDR3 DNA reads as TGTGCCAGCAGTGGTCAGAACCCTAGAACAGATACGCAGTATTTT. It is translated as CASSGQNPRTDTQYF.

The chain is built from TRBV5-4 and TRBJ2-3; weak D call: TRBD2 (6 bases). Trimming stripped 5 bases from V and 4 bases from J, with 14 bases between. CDR1 is SGHNT and CDR2 is YYREEE in the germline V gene (reference sequence). The CDR3 consists of 14 residues. The CDR3 bases are TGTGCCAGCAGTGGGGGGAGTCCCCCAGATACGCAGTATTTT. Its protein is CASSGGSPPDTQYF.

V usage is TRBV19 and J usage is TRBJ1-6, with D possibly TRBD1 on 6 matching bases. Germline CDR1 and CDR2: LNHDA and SQIVND (reference sequence). CDR3 length equals 14 residues. The V end lost 4 bases, the J end lost 10 bases, and 14 bases lay between the germline ends. Written as DNA, the CDR3 is TGTGCCAGTAGTAGTGACAGGTCTGGATCACCCCTCCACTTT. It yields the protein CASSSDRSGSPLHF.